The clone carrying this T cell receptor beta chain has a count of ten or more. This sample is part of a study of T cells in Graves' hyperthyroidism and ophthalmopathy. Overall study: Any treatment followed the collection of peripheral blood at initial diagnosis.

Any patient presenting with uncontrolled infection, other autoimmune disease, pregnancy or lactation was left out. The PBMCs were taken from approximately 9 ml of fresh peripheral blood. Researchers amplified the TCR beta CDR3 regions from RNA transcripts. Using the HTBI primer set, a first-round RT-PCR was run on the TCR CDR3. MiXCR, applied by TCRdb to the multiplex PCR reads, yields one record per CDR3 protein. The sample yields under 400,000 distinct CDR3 sequences, around a sixth seen once. Germline lookup yields CDR1 SGHTA and CDR2 FQGNSA. The CDR3 totals 15 residues. J lost 2 bases, V lost 1 base, and 5 bases had no gene match.

The specimen was blood. The rearrangement uses TRBV7-2 and TRBJ2-7; TRBD2 agrees at 7 bases. The sequence was obtained from a woman aged 40 to 50 with Graves' ophthalmopathy. CDR3 nucleotide sequence: TGTGCCAGCAGCTTAGGGGCGGGAGCGACCTACGAGCAGTACTTC. This sequence encodes CASSLGAGATYEQYF.